The 12 T cell receptor beta chains given below trace back to one sample, sequenced in a study of cytomegalovirus exposure and HLA in healthy donors. PCR primers comprised 60 Vbeta and 13 Jbeta primers. TCRdb keeps only in-frame clones here, not all; method: immunoSEQ multiplex PCR. The sample holds about 120,000 clones, over 70% seen once. The sequencing input was PBMCs. The receptors derive from a female donor in good health and CMV-seropositive.

The chain employs TRBV4-1 and TRBJ1-2; tentatively, D is TRBD1 (5 bases). CDR3 length equals 14 residues. The V end was cut by 4 bases, the J end by 6 bases, with 15 bases between. From germline, CDR1 is MGHRA and CDR2 YSYEKL. In DNA, the CDR3 is TGCGCCAGCAGCCCGGGGCCGGGGGAAGATGGCTACACCTTC. Encoded protein: CASSPGPGEDGYTF.

This chain links TRBV10-1 with TRBJ1-1; 8 bases match TRBD1. The length of the CDR3 is 15 residues. V trimming: 0 bases; J trimming: 5 bases; junction bases outside the gene matches: 5. Germline V CDR1 and CDR2: WNHNN, SYGVQD (reference sequence). CDR3 bases: TGCGCCAGCAGTGAGTCACCAGGGGGCGCAACTGAAGCTTTCTTT. This translates into CASSESPGGATEAFF.

The V gene is TRBV23-1, the J gene TRBJ2-2; no clear D. TRBV23-1 is classed as an ORF, of uncertain function. V was trimmed by 3 bases and J by 4 bases, leaving 9 bases between them. The CDR3 is made up of 14 amino acids. This CDR3 reads CASSHRVGTGELFF. CDR3 in DNA: TGCGCCAGCAGTCACCGGGTAGGCACCGGGGAGCTGTTTTTT.

V is TRBV18 and J is TRBJ2-7; TRBD1 might be the D (6 bases). The CDR3 contains 15 residues. The germline gives CDR1 KGHSH, CDR2 LQKENI. V dropped 3 bases and J dropped 3 bases, with 15 bases sitting between them. CDR3 sequence: CASSPQPGQLYEQYF. CDR3 bases: TGTGCCAGCTCACCTCAGCCTGGACAGCTCTACGAGCAGTACTTC.

V and J are TRBV10-1 and TRBJ2-1; 9 bases are shared with TRBD2. This CDR3 region has 16 residues. Looked up from germline, CDR1 is WNHNN and CDR2 is SYGVQD (reference sequence). With 2 bases clipped from V and 7 bases from J, the junction kept 9 bases outside the gene matches. The DNA of the CDR3 is TGCGCCAGCAGTGAGAGTCGGGCTAGCGGGATTAATGAGCAGTTCTTC. As protein: CASSESRASGINEQFF.

CDR3 nucleotide sequence: TGTGCCAGCAGCTTACTCCAGGGTAATTCACCCCTCCACTTT. Translating gives CASSLLQGNSPLHF. V usage is TRBV7-9 and J usage is TRBJ1-6; a weak D match, TRBD1 (5 bases). Trimming left V 2 bases short and J 6 bases short, with 8 bases between. This CDR3 spans 14 amino acids. From germline, CDR1 is SEHNR and CDR2 FQNEAQ (reference sequence).

This clone was observed a handful of times. The chain couples TRBV6-1 to TRBJ2-7; D may be TRBD2 (6 bases). There are 13 residues in the CDR3. The V gene's germline CDR1 is MNHNS and CDR2 SASEGT. V was trimmed by 7 bases and J by 4 bases, leaving 14 bases between them. The CDR3 protein is CASKWLAQYEQYF. The CDR3 region has the DNA TGTGCCAGCAAATGGCTAGCGCAATACGAGCAGTACTTC.

The rearrangement uses TRBV5-1 and TRBJ2-5; 8 positions match TRBD1. Germline V gives CDR1 SGHRS, CDR2 YFSETQ. With 4 bases clipped from V and 4 bases from J, the junction kept 9 bases outside the gene matches. The CDR3 is 15 residues long. CDR3 DNA sequence: TGCGCCAGCAGCCTGCAGGGGGCGATGGGAGAGACCCAGTACTTC. This gives the protein CASSLQGAMGETQYF.

V usage is TRBV9 and J usage is TRBJ2-1; perhaps TRBD1 as D (5 bases). In germline, CDR1 is SGDLS, CDR2 YYNGEE. The CDR3 runs 16 residues. V lost 0 bases and J 4 bases, leaving 14 bases between the germline ends. The CDR3 DNA reads TGTGCCAGCAGCGTAGACAGAGGACAAGCTTACAATGAGCAGTTCTTC. This translates into CASSVDRGQAYNEQFF. Complete variable domain (other parts from reference TRBV9 and TRBJ2-1): DSGVTQTPKHLITATGQRVTLRCSPRSGDLSVYWYQQSLDQGLQFLIQYYNGEERAKGNILERFSAQQFPDLHSELNLSSLELGDSALYFCASSVDRGQAYNEQFFGPGTRLTVL.

This clone occurred a few times. The chain carries TRBV10-1 and TRBJ2-1, with TRBD1 as a possible D gene (6 bases). V was pared by 3 bases and J by 4 bases, with 10 bases between. Germline CDR1 and CDR2: WNHNN and SYGVQD (reference sequence). The CDR3 is 14 amino acids. The CDR3: CASSESDSYNEQFF. The CDR3 DNA follows: TGCGCCAGCAGTGAATCGGACAGTTACAATGAGCAGTTCTTC.

The CDR3 region has the DNA TGTGCCAGCAGTTTGACAGGGGACAACACTGAAGCTTTCTTT. This encodes CASSLTGDNTEAFF. The rearrangement links TRBV6-5 to TRBJ1-1; 8 nucleotides agree with TRBD1. The trim removed 4 bases at V and 2 bases at J, leaving 3 bases unmatched. In germline, CDR1 is MNHEY, CDR2 SVGAGI. The CDR3 spans 14 residues.

The chain uses TRBV20-1 and TRBJ1-4, with D uncertain. Trimming left V 0 bases short and J 8 bases short, with 4 bases between. In germline, CDR1 is DFQATT, CDR2 SNEGSKA (reference sequence). This CDR3 is 11 amino acids long. CDR3 in amino acids: CSARDQEKLFF. The CDR3 DNA reads as TGCAGTGCTAGAGATCAGGAAAAACTGTTTTTT.